The 23 T cell receptor beta chains listed next were all sequenced from one sample in a study of cytomegalovirus exposure and HLA in healthy donors. The PCR was carried out with 60 Vbeta primers and 13 Jbeta primers. Data came from immunoSEQ multiplex PCR; TCRdb stores just in-frame clones and leaves some out. This table holds about 140,000 clones, about four fifths found once. Input material: PBMCs. Receptors originate from a man aged 40-55 years in good health and CMV-seropositive.

V is TRBV18 and J is TRBJ2-1; TRBD1 is a possible D gene (6 bases). CDR3 length: 14 amino acids. The germline V and J ends were trimmed by 3 bases and 0 bases, with 6 bases remaining between them. The germline gives CDR1 KGHSH, CDR2 LQKENI. This CDR3 is CASSPTGSYNEQFF. In DNA form, the CDR3 reads TGTGCCAGCTCACCGACAGGCTCCTACAATGAGCAGTTCTTC.

This rearrangement joins TRBV11-3 to TRBJ1-1; D call uncertain. With 2 bases removed from V and 2 bases from J, the gap between germline ends came to 9 bases. The V gene's germline CDR1 is SGHNT and CDR2 YENEEA. The CDR3 is 14 residues long. The CDR3 region is CASSLHSLNTEAFF. The CDR3 DNA reads as TGTGCCAGCAGCTTACATTCGCTAAACACTGAAGCTTTCTTT.

The chain employs TRBV7-9 and TRBJ1-6; D not resolved. The germline gives CDR1 SEHNR, CDR2 FQNEAQ (reference sequence). Trimming left V 1 base short and J 2 bases short, with 12 bases between. There are 17 residues in the CDR3. CDR3 in DNA: TGTGCCAGCAGCTTAGGCCCTGCGAGCGCCTATAATTCACCCCTCCACTTT. It specifies CASSLGPASAYNSPLHF.

V gene TRBV27 combines with J gene TRBJ2-3; 9 bases are shared with TRBD2. The CDR3 is 15 residues long. Germline CDR1 MNHEY, CDR2 SMNVEV (reference sequence). V lost 1 base and J lost 6; bases outside the gene matches: 5. Written as DNA, the CDR3 is TGTGCCAGCAGTTTATTAGCGGGAGTGGGGGATACGCAGTATTTT. It encodes CASSLLAGVGDTQYF.

The genes are TRBV11-3 and TRBJ1-5; D gene unclear. Looked up from germline, CDR1 is SGHNT and CDR2 is YENEEA. The CDR3 totals 13 residues. Trimming took off 0 bases at V and 6 bases at J, with 6 bases between the two ends. Here the CDR3 reads CASSLDRRQPQHF. The CDR3 DNA sequence: TGTGCCAGCAGCTTAGATCGTCGTCAGCCCCAGCATTTT.

V and J are TRBV19 and TRBJ2-7; D may be TRBD1 (6 bases). Germline V gene data show CDR1 as LNHDA and CDR2 as SQIVND (reference sequence). The V end was cut by 7 bases, the J end by 0 bases, with 13 bases between. This CDR3 is built from 14 residues. The CDR3 is CASNDRPSSYEQYF. Here the CDR3 DNA reads TGTGCCAGTAACGACAGGCCTAGCTCCTACGAGCAGTACTTC.

CDR3 in DNA: TGTGCCAGTAGTCCACCCTACTACAATGAGCAGTTCTTC. Translating gives CASSPPYYNEQFF. The gene calls are TRBV19 and TRBJ2-1; D unclear. The germline gives CDR1 LNHDA, CDR2 SQIVND (reference sequence). V lost 5 bases, J lost 3 bases, and 8 bases lay in between. This CDR3 comprises 13 residues.

This clone occurred once. The rearrangement uses TRBV6-6 and TRBJ2-5; 7 positions agree with TRBD1. This CDR3 comprises 14 residues. Germline trimming cut 4 bases from V and 11 bases from J; bases unmatched to any gene: 13. In germline, CDR1 is MNHNY, CDR2 SVGAGI (reference sequence). The CDR3 here is CASSLARDRREQYF. CDR3 in DNA: TGTGCCAGCAGTTTAGCGAGGGACAGAAGGGAGCAGTACTTC.

V usage is TRBV5-1 and J usage is TRBJ2-7, with TRBD1 as a possible D gene (5 bases). Looked up from germline, CDR1 is SGHRS and CDR2 is YFSETQ. V lost 7 bases and J 5 bases, leaving 10 bases between the germline ends. This CDR3 comprises 11 residues. For the CDR3, the DNA is TGCGCCAGCGGGGCTCTGGACGAGCAGTACTTC. Translated: CASGALDEQYF.

About this clone: Germline and junction disagree at one end, which may indicate a read error. The rearrangement joins TRBV7-9 to TRBJ1-1; TRBD1 is a possible D gene (5 bases). The CDR3 has 12 residues. Germline V lookup: CDR1 SEHNR, CDR2 FQNEAQ (reference sequence). CDR3 sequence (DNA): TGTTCCAGCAGCTTAGGGGAGGCAGGAGCTTTCTTT. Its protein product is CSSSLGEAGAFF.

The rearrangement uses TRBV7-9 and TRBJ1-6; the match to TRBD1 covers 8 bases. CDR1 and CDR2 (germline): SEHNR, FQNEAQ (reference sequence). Trimming cost V 1 base and J 6 bases; bases outside gene matches: 5. The CDR3 spans 16 residues. This chain's CDR3 is CASSLEQGAVNSPLHF. The CDR3 DNA reads TGTGCCAGCAGCTTAGAGCAGGGGGCGGTTAATTCACCCCTCCACTTT.

The CDR3 loop reads CASSLGPVDTDTQYF. Written as DNA, the CDR3 is TGTGCCAGCAGCTTAGGACCGGTAGACACAGATACGCAGTATTTT. V and J are TRBV13 and TRBJ2-3; no clear D. In germline, CDR1 is PRHDT, CDR2 FYEKMQ (reference sequence). Trimming removed 0 bases from V and 2 bases from J, with 9 bases in between. The CDR3 runs to 15 residues.

This clone was detected only once. CDR3 nucleotide sequence: TGTGCCTGGAGCCCAAGGGGGACCCAGTACTTC. Its translation is CAWSPRGTQYF. The chain recombines TRBV30 with TRBJ2-5; perhaps TRBD1 as D (5 bases). From germline, CDR1 is GTSNPN and CDR2 SVGIG (reference sequence). The CDR3 runs to 11 residues. V lost 3 bases, J lost 7 bases, and 9 bases lay in between.

This sequence joins TRBV5-1 and TRBJ2-2; 12 nucleotides line up with TRBD2. There are 18 residues in the CDR3. From germline, CDR1 is SGHRS and CDR2 YFSETQ. The J segment lost 1 base and the V segment lost 5 bases, leaving 9 bases of the junction unmatched. CDR3 region: CASRRLPGLAGNTGELFF. In DNA, the CDR3 is TGCGCCAGCAGACGATTACCGGGACTAGCGGGGAACACCGGGGAGCTGTTTTTT.

The chain joins TRBV5-1 to TRBJ2-5; 9 bases fit TRBD1. The ends lost 2 bases at V and 2 bases at J; junction bases unmatched: 4. The germline CDR1 and CDR2 sequences are SGHRS and YFSETQ. This CDR3 comprises 15 residues. This chain's CDR3 is CASSFYGQGQETQYF. The DNA of the CDR3 is TGCGCCAGCAGCTTCTATGGACAGGGGCAAGAGACCCAGTACTTC.

The chain carries TRBV6-5 and TRBJ1-4, with D possibly TRBD1 on 5 matching bases. CDR3 length equals 12 residues. CDR1 is MNHEY, CDR2 SVGAGI, per germline. V gave up 6 bases and J gave up 11 bases, with 13 bases separating them. CDR3 sequence (DNA): TGTGCCAGCAGGGGACGGGGGGAGAAACTGTTTTTT. Residues: CASRGRGEKLFF.

Turning to this clone: The sample has other DNA sequences that encode this CDR3 too. V is TRBV11-2 and J is TRBJ1-3; D perhaps matches TRBD1 (5 bases). Looked up from germline, CDR1 is SGHAT and CDR2 is FQNNGV. Trimming took 5 bases from V and 0 from J, leaving 8 bases between them. This CDR3 has 14 residues. This CDR3 is CASSRGSSGNTIYF. The CDR3 nucleotides are TGTGCCAGCAGCAGGGGCAGCTCTGGAAACACCATATATTTT.

CDR3 loop: CASSLGTSGSVGNEQFF. The CDR3 nucleotides read TGTGCCAGCTCCCTGGGGACTAGCGGGAGTGTCGGCAATGAGCAGTTCTTC. The V and J genes are TRBV18 and TRBJ2-1, with 14 bases matching TRBD2. The CDR3 spans 17 residues. The V and J ends lost 6 bases and 6 bases, in that order; junction bases with no gene match: 10. From germline, CDR1 is KGHSH and CDR2 LQKENI.

This chain uses TRBV30 with TRBJ2-6, with D unresolved. Germline V gene data show CDR1 as GTSNPN and CDR2 as SVGIG (reference sequence). V was clipped by 8 bases and J by 0 bases, with 14 bases between them. There are 15 residues in the CDR3. CDR3: CALGRVTSGANVLTF. The CDR3 region has the DNA TGTGCCCTAGGCCGGGTTACCTCTGGGGCCAACGTCCTGACTTTC.

The genes are TRBV6-5 and TRBJ2-7, with 7 bases that match TRBD1. Germline V lookup: CDR1 MNHEY, CDR2 SVGAGI. The CDR3 has 13 amino acids. J gave up 2 bases and V 5 bases, and 3 bases lay outside the gene matches. The DNA of the CDR3 is TGTGCCAGCAGTGCGGACAGGCCCTACGAGCAGTACTTC. Protein: CASSADRPYEQYF.

J is TRBJ2-7 and V is TRBV5-4; D remains unclear. Between the trimmed V and J ends, which lost 7 bases and 0 bases, there was a span of 5 bases. Per the germline V gene, CDR1 is SGHNT and CDR2 is YYREEE (reference sequence). The CDR3 spans 11 residues. CDR3 nucleotide sequence: TGTGCCAGCCGTTCCTCCTACGAGCAGTACTTC. It is translated as CASRSSYEQYF.

This clone was seen just once. The chain combines TRBV19 with TRBJ2-7, with TRBD1 matching 8 bases. The CDR3 runs 14 residues. CDR1 is LNHDA, CDR2 SQIVND, per germline (reference sequence). The ends lost 5 bases at V and 5 bases at J; junction bases unmatched: 8. Here the CDR3 DNA reads TGTGCCAGTAGTCTTCGGACAGGGTACCACGAGCAGTACTTC. Translation gives CASSLRTGYHEQYF.

This clone was observed once. The V gene is TRBV19, the J gene TRBJ2-2; D might be TRBD2 (5 bases). V was clipped by 9 bases and J by 4 bases, with 21 bases between them. This CDR3 has 16 residues. In germline, CDR1 is LNHDA, CDR2 SQIVND (reference sequence). The CDR3: CASLFRSTGITGELFF. The CDR3 coding sequence is TGTGCCAGCCTATTTAGGTCAACGGGAATCACCGGGGAGCTGTTTTTT. Drawing the rest from reference TRBV19 and TRBJ2-2, the complete variable domain is DGGITQSPKYLFRKEGQNVTLSCEQNLNHDAMYWYRQDPGQGLRLIYYSQIVNDFQKGDIAEGYSVSREKKESFPLTVTSAQKNPTAFYLCASLFRSTGITGELFFGEGSRLTVL.